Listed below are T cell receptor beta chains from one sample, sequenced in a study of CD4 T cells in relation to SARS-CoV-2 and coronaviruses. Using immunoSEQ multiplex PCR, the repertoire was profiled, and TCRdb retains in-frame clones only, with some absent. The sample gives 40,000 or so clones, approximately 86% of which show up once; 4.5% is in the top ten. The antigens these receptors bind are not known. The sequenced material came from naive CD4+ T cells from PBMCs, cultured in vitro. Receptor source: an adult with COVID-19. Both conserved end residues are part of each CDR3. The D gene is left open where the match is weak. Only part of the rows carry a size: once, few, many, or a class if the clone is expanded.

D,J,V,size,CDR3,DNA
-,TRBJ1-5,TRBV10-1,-,CASSEQGRQPQHF,TGCGCCAGCAGTGAGCAGGGTAGGCAGCCCCAGCATTTT
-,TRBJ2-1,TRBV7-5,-,CVRSSGTSGRYNEQFF,TGTGTCAGAAGCTCAGGGACTAGCGGGAGATACAATGAGCAGTTCTTC
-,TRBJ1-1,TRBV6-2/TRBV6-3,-,CASSYPPGGVTEAFF,TGTGCCAGCAGTTATCCCCCCGGGGGGGTAACTGAAGCTTTCTTT
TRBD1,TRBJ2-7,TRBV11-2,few,CASSRTGEQYF,TGTGCCAGCAGCCGGACAGGCGAGCAGTACTTC
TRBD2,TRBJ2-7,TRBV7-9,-,CASSATSGANIFYEQYF,TGTGCCAGCAGCGCAACTAGCGGAGCCAACATATTCTACGAGCAGTACTTC
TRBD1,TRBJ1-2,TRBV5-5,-,CASSLGQGINYGYTF,TGTGCCAGCAGCTTGGGACAGGGAATCAACTATGGCTACACCTTC
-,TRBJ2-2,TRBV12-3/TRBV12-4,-,CASSLSRTGELFF,TGTGCCAGCAGTTTGTCGAGGACCGGGGAGCTGTTTTTT
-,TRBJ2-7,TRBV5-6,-,CASSKNLYEQYF,TGTGCCAGCAGCAAAAACTTATACGAGCAGTACTTC
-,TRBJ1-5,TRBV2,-,CASSDRTYQPQHF,TGTGCCAGCAGTGACCGTACTTATCAGCCCCAGCATTTT
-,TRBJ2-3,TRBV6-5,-,CASRRTDTQYF,TGTGCCAGCAGGCGTACAGATACGCAGTATTTT
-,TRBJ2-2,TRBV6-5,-,CASTDGVDTGELFF,TGTGCCAGCACGGACGGGGTGGACACCGGGGAGCTGTTTTTT
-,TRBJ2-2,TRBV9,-,CASTFRGTQGAGELFF,TGTGCCAGCACCTTTAGGGGGACCCAAGGTGCCGGGGAGCTGTTTTTT
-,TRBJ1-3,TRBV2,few,CARSTADSGNTIYF,TGTGCCAGATCCACCGCTGACTCTGGAAACACCATATATTTT
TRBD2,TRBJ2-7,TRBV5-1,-,CASRPGSGSSYEQYF,TGCGCCAGCAGGCCTGGTAGCGGGAGCTCCTACGAGCAGTACTTC
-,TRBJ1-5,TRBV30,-,CAWSLRTAQPQHF,TGTGCCTGGTCCCTTAGGACGGCTCAGCCCCAGCATTTT
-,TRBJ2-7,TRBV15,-,CATSRGTDYEQYF,TGTGCCACCAGCAGAGGGACAGACTACGAGCAGTACTTC
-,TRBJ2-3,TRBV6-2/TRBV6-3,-,CASSYESYTDTQYF,TGTGCCAGCAGTTACGAGTCATACACAGATACGCAGTATTTT
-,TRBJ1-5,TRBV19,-,CASSIAAEPNNQPQHF,TGTGCCAGTAGTATAGCCGCGGAACCCAATAATCAGCCCCAGCATTTT
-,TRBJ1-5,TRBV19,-,CASSIRVGQPQHF,TGTGCCAGTAGTATCCGGGTCGGTCAGCCCCAGCATTTT
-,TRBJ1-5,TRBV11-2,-,CASSFADGQPQHF,TGTGCCAGCAGCTTCGCAGATGGGCAGCCCCAGCATTTT
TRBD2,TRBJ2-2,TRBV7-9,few,CASSLGLAIYGGELFF,TGTGCCAGCAGCCTAGGACTAGCCATTTATGGCGGGGAGCTGTTTTTT
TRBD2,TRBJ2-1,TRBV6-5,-,CASRGLAGGGGQFF,TGTGCCAGCAGGGGACTAGCGGGAGGCGGGGGGCAGTTCTTC